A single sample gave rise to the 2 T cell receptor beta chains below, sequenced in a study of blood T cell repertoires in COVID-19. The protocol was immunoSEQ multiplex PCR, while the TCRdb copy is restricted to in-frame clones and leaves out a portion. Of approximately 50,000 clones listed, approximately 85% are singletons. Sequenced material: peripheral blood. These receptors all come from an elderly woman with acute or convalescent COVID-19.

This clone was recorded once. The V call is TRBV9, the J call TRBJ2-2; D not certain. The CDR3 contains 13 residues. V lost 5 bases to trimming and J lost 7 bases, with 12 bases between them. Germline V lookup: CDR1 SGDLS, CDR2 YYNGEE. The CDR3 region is CASRKEVVGELFF. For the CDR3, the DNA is TGTGCCAGCAGAAAAGAGGTGGTCGGGGAGCTGTTTTTT.

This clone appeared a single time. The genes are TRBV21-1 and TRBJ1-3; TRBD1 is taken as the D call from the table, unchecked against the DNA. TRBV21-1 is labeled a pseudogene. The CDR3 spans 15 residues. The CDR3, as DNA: TGTGCCAGCAGCCAAAGGCCAAGGGGTGGAAACACCATATATTTT. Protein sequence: CASSQRPRGGNTIYF.